Presented here are 11 T cell receptor beta chains from one specimen sequenced in a study of response to subunit inactivated influenza vaccine. TCRdb analysed the RT-PCR reads with MiXCR anew, one entry per CDR3 protein. The top ten hold approximately 30% of the sample, which has 150,000 to 200,000 distinct CDR3 sequences, approximately 12% seen once. The data were also submitted as part of a second study, on T cells expressing NK-cell markers. This second study notes: 5'RACE template switching built TCR beta cDNA with unique molecular identifiers.

The material sequenced was CD8+ T cells sorted from PBMCs, taken less than 13 days after vaccination. The receptors were sampled from a man aged 50-60 years who received an inactivated influenza vaccine.

A remark on this clonotype: A much bigger clone sits one base away, suggesting this may be a read error. Here the CDR3 reads CASSPDRGIMSTEAFF. The CDR3 coding sequence is TGCGCCAGCAGCCCGGACAGGGGGATCATGAGCACTGAAGCTTTCTTT. V is TRBV5-1 and J is TRBJ1-1; TRBD1 matches 10 bases. From germline, CDR1 is SGHRS and CDR2 YFSETQ. The CDR3 contains 16 residues. J gave up 4 bases and V 4 bases, and 10 bases lay outside the gene matches.

The genes are TRBV18 and TRBJ2-7; D unresolved. V dropped 3 bases and J dropped 1 base, with 10 bases sitting between them. The CDR3 is 14 amino acids. Germline values: CDR1 KGHSH, CDR2 LQKENI. The CDR3 DNA reads TGTGCCAGCTCACCCGGCGGATTGTCCTACGAGCAGTACTTC. Protein product: CASSPGGLSYEQYF. The full variable domain, its missing parts supplied by reference TRBV18 and TRBJ2-7, is NAGVMQNPRHLVRRRGQEARLRCSPMKGHSHVYWYRQLPEEGLKFMVYLQKENIIDESGMPKERFSAEFPKEGPSILRIQQVVRGDSAAYFCASSPGGLSYEQYFGPGTRLTVT.

This clonotype was detected ten times or more. The genes are TRBV6-4 and TRBJ2-1, with D hard to call. The V end lost 2 bases, the J end lost 0 bases, and 2 bases lay between the germline ends. The CDR3 has 13 amino acids. Germline V gene lookup returns CDR1 MRHNA and CDR2 SNTAGT. Here the CDR3 reads CASSDSSYNEQFF. For the CDR3, the DNA is TGTGCCAGCAGTGACAGCTCCTACAATGAGCAGTTCTTC.

This clonotype was counted between two and nine times. The chain links TRBV28 to TRBJ2-1; the D gene is possibly TRBD2 (6 bases). From germline, CDR1 is MDHEN and CDR2 SYDVKM. The length of the CDR3 is 15 residues. Trimming left V 5 bases short and J 2 bases short, with 13 bases between. The CDR3 sequence: CASSQLAATYNEQFF. CDR3 in DNA: TGTGCCAGCAGTCAACTAGCCGCCACCTACAATGAGCAGTTCTTC.

The chain joins TRBV2 to TRBJ2-7; 9 positions match TRBD1. The CDR3 is 15 amino acids. The ends lost 7 bases at V and 6 bases at J; junction bases unmatched: 13. Per germline, CDR1 SNHLY and CDR2 FYNNEI. For the CDR3, the DNA is TGTGCCAGCATGGACAGGGGCAGTAGCTGGCTCGAGCAGTACTTC. Protein: CASMDRGSSWLEQYF.

The sample holds a few counts of this clonotype. The V gene is TRBV27, the J gene TRBJ1-1, with 7 nucleotides matching TRBD1. CDR1 is MNHEY and CDR2 is SMNVEV in the germline V gene (reference sequence). The ends lost 5 bases at V and 4 bases at J; junction bases unmatched: 7. The CDR3 is 14 residues long. CDR3 protein: CASSLTGAATEAFF. CDR3 coding DNA: TGTGCCAGCAGTCTAACAGGGGCTGCCACTGAAGCTTTCTTT.

The chain combines TRBV4-2 with TRBJ2-7; the match to TRBD1 covers 7 bases. Germline CDR1 LGHNA, CDR2 YNFKEQ. V shed 1 base, J shed 2 bases, and the junction held 2 bases outside the gene matches. The CDR3 is made up of 14 amino acids. CDR3 DNA sequence: TGTGCCAGCAGCCAAGTGGGACAGCCCTACGAGCAGTACTTC. Encoded protein: CASSQVGQPYEQYF.

This clonotype was counted at least ten times. The chain combines TRBV11-1 with TRBJ1-2, with TRBD1 identical over 8 bases. CDR1 and CDR2 (germline): SGHAT, FQDESV (reference sequence). The V gene end was trimmed by 5 bases and the J gene end by 5 bases; junction bases not matched to a gene: 10. The CDR3 length is 15 residues. The CDR3 loop reads CASSPSGGTGYGYTF. Here the CDR3 DNA reads TGTGCCAGCAGCCCGTCGGGGGGGACAGGATATGGCTACACCTTC.

In this sample, this clonotype turned up a few times. This chain joins TRBV6-5 and TRBJ2-7, with no clear D. The V end lost 4 bases, the J end lost 7 bases, and 17 bases lay between the germline ends. The CDR3 consists of 14 residues. From germline, CDR1 is MNHEY and CDR2 SVGAGI. As DNA, the CDR3 is TGTGCCAGCAGTTTCTTTAGAGGCCTGAGTGAGCAGTACTTC. Translation: CASSFFRGLSEQYF.

This chain joins TRBV3-1 and TRBJ2-5; no firm D call. Germline assignment: CDR1 LGHDT and CDR2 YNNKEL (reference sequence). Trimming stripped 1 base from V and 5 bases from J, with 11 bases between. This CDR3 has 14 amino acids. CDR3 DNA: TGTGCCAGCAGCCAAGGACCAGACGGGGAGACCCAGTACTTC. Its protein product is CASSQGPDGETQYF.

The table lists this clonotype with a few counts. This chain links TRBV5-6 with TRBJ1-4; D not resolved. Germline CDR1 is SGHDT and CDR2 is YYEEEE. The V gene lost 3 bases and the J gene lost 8 bases, with 14 bases spanning the gap. This CDR3 has 14 amino acids. The CDR3 bases are TGTGCCAGCAGCTCCCCGGTCTTCTCGGAAAAACTGTTTTTT. As protein: CASSSPVFSEKLFF.